This TCR beta chain was obtained from a study of T cell repertoires in cytomegalovirus infection. Study-wide background: CMV infection and matching HLA type were both indicated by public TCR beta signatures. Study findings and constraints: Dominating the ex vivo response were HLA-C-restricted CMV-specific TCR beta clonotypes.

TCRdb called the reads again in MiXCR, with one record for every CDR3 protein. The table has some 920,000 distinct CDR3 sequences, 31% seen once. This clonotype was observed a few times. No antigen is known for it. Trimming took off 6 bases at V and 0 bases at J, with 17 bases between the two ends. In germline, CDR1 is MNHEY, CDR2 SVGAGI. The CDR3 loop spans 16 amino acids. Sequences were derived from cultured CD8+ T cells from PBMCs, sampled from culture after CMV antigen stimulation. The sequence was obtained from a human donor in good health (CMV status not recorded). Some clones in this sample may be carry-over from other donors' samples. V usage is TRBV6-5 and J usage is TRBJ1-1; no reliable D call. The CDR3 sequence is CASRPKKQILNTEAFF. Here the CDR3 DNA reads TGTGCCAGCAGGCCTAAGAAACAGATACTGAACACTGAAGCTTTCTTT.